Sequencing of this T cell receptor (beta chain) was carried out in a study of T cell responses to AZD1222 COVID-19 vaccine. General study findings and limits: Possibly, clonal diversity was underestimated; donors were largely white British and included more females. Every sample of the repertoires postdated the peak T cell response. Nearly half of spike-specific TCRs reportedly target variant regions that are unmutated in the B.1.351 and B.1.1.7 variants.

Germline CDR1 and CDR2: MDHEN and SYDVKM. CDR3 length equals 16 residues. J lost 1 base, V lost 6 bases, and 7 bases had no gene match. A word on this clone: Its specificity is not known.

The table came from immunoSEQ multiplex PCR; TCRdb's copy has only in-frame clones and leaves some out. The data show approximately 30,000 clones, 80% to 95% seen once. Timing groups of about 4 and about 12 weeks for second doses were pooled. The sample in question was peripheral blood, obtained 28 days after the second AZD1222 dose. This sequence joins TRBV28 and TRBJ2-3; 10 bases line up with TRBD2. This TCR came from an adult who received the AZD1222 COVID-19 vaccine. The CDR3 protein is CASSRSGRAGTDTQYF. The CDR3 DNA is TGTGCCAGCAGCCGGAGCGGGAGGGCCGGCACAGATACGCAGTATTTT.